This TCR beta chain was captured in a study of T cells in Graves' hyperthyroidism and ophthalmopathy. What was amplified from RNA transcripts were TCR beta CDR3 regions. HTBI primers were the set used in a first-round RT-PCR of the TCR CDR3. One entry per CDR3 protein, called by TCRdb with MiXCR from the multiplex PCR reads. This sample carries 500,000 to 650,000 distinct CDR3 sequences, more than 14% of them seen once, and the ten largest clones take around 12%. Uncontrolled infection, other autoimmune disease, pregnancy or lactation disqualified patients from enrolment. This clonotype was seen ten or more times. CDR1 and CDR2 from the germline V gene are SGHAT and FQDESV (reference sequence). The CDR3 has 16 residues. Unmatched junction bases numbered 13, after V lost 6 bases and J lost 7 bases.

V gene TRBV11-1 combines with J gene TRBJ2-1; the match to TRBD1 covers 9 bases. This receptor was identified in a woman aged 50 to 60 with Graves' ophthalmopathy. The material sequenced was blood. As DNA, the CDR3 is TGTGCCAGCAGATCTCGCCAAGGACAGGGGAGAAATGAGCAGTTCTTC. This translates into CASRSRQGQGRNEQFF.